Below, 26 T cell receptor beta chains from the same sample are listed, as sequenced in a study of T-cell reconstitution after alpha-beta-depleted transplantation in children. Unique molecular identifiers were incorporated into the prepared TCRbeta library. Each CDR3 protein is one row after TCRdb ran MiXCR on the PCR reads. This table has some 300,000 distinct CDR3 sequences, 10% appearing once. The sequencing used PBMCs from the stem cell graft donor, collected from the stem cell graft. Receptor source: a human donor who donated a stem cell graft to a child with acute lymphoblastic leukemia.

The sample holds many counts of this clonotype. J is TRBJ2-2 and V is TRBV4-1, with 10 positions matching TRBD2. Germline loops: CDR1 MGHRA, CDR2 YSYEKL. Trimming removed 8 bases from V and 0 bases from J; junction bases left unmatched: 9. The CDR3 totals 17 residues. CDR3 nucleotides: TGCGCCAGCTACGGACTAGCGGAGACACCGAACACCGGGGAGCTGTTTTTT. The encoded protein is CASYGLAETPNTGELFF.

This clonotype came up many times. The J gene is TRBJ2-7, the V gene TRBV7-9; perhaps TRBD1 as D (6 bases). V was trimmed by 4 bases and J by 3 bases, leaving 13 bases between them. Germline V gives CDR1 SEHNR, CDR2 FQNEAQ (reference sequence). The CDR3 is 14 amino acids. The CDR3 region has the DNA TGTGCCAGCAGCTCGCCGGGACATTTCTACGAGCAGTACTTC. It specifies CASSSPGHFYEQYF.

This clonotype came up many times. This sequence joins TRBV7-3 and TRBJ2-1; D is perhaps TRBD2 (6 bases). CDR1 is SGHTA, CDR2 FQGTGA, per germline. The CDR3 consists of 15 residues. Trimming left V 5 bases short and J 3 bases short, with 14 bases between. DNA of the CDR3: TGTGCCAGCAGCCTGACTAGTTCGGGCTACAATGAGCAGTTCTTC. As protein: CASSLTSSGYNEQFF. Supplemented by reference TRBV7-3 and TRBJ2-1, the full variable domain reads GAGVSQTPSNKVTEKGKYVELRCDPISGHTALYWYRQSLGQGPEFLIYFQGTGAADDSGLPNDRFFAVRPEGSVSTLKIQRTERGDSAVYLCASSLTSSGYNEQFFGPGTRLTVL.

This clonotype was counted at least ten times. The chain employs TRBV4-2 and TRBJ2-1; TRBD1 aligns across 7 bases. Germline-derived CDR1 and CDR2 are LGHNA and YNFKEQ. The junction had 3 bases not matched to a gene; V was cut back by 0 bases and J by 7 bases. This CDR3 region has 14 residues. Here the CDR3 reads CASSQDVTGNEQFF. The CDR3 DNA follows: TGTGCCAGCAGCCAAGACGTGACAGGGAATGAGCAGTTCTTC.

This rearrangement joins TRBV4-1 to TRBJ1-5; TRBD1 might be the D (5 bases). Per the germline V gene, CDR1 is MGHRA and CDR2 is YSYEKL. Trimming took 1 base from V and 6 from J, leaving 13 bases between them. The CDR3 runs to 15 residues. This CDR3 is CASSQAAGATQPQHF. The DNA for the CDR3 is TGCGCCAGCAGCCAAGCGGCCGGGGCCACTCAGCCCCAGCATTTT.

This chain joins TRBV5-4 and TRBJ2-5; D might be TRBD1 or TRBD2, each matching 5 bases. The CDR3 runs to 14 residues. V lost 5 bases, J lost 4 bases, and 15 bases lay in between. Germline V CDR1 and CDR2: SGHNT, YYREEE (reference sequence). DNA of the CDR3: TGTGCCAGCAGGGCGAGCAGGGACGGAGAGACCCAGTACTTC. It encodes CASRASRDGETQYF.

This clonotype was picked up many times. The chain joins TRBV4-1 to TRBJ2-2; the match to TRBD2 covers 7 bases. The V and J ends lost 0 bases and 4 bases, in that order; junction bases with no gene match: 5. The CDR3 covers 16 residues. The germline V gene has CDR1 MGHRA and CDR2 YSYEKL. This CDR3 reads CASSQDGGSGTGELFF. As DNA, the CDR3 is TGCGCCAGCAGCCAAGACGGCGGGAGTGGCACCGGGGAGCTGTTTTTT.

The genes are TRBV30 and TRBJ2-7; 9 nucleotides align to TRBD1. Germline assignment: CDR1 GTSNPN and CDR2 SVGIG (reference sequence). The CDR3 totals 13 residues. V lost 7 bases, J lost 10 bases, and 14 bases stayed unmatched. The CDR3 region is CASEEGQGMSQYF. The CDR3 DNA reads as TGTGCCTCCGAGGAGGGACAGGGTATGAGTCAGTACTTC.

This clonotype was detected only a few times. The J gene is TRBJ2-7, the V gene TRBV7-2; D uncertain. The CDR3 consists of 13 residues. CDR1 is SGHTA and CDR2 is FQGNSA in the germline V gene. Trimming left V 4 bases short and J 5 bases short, with 12 bases between. The CDR3 DNA reads as TGTGCCAGCAGCTCGCTAGGGCTCCACGAGCAGTACTTC. Protein: CASSSLGLHEQYF.

The genes are TRBV11-3 and TRBJ2-1; D is ambiguous. The CDR3 length is 16 residues. V lost 2 bases and J lost 0, with 11 bases in between. CDR1 SGHNT and CDR2 YENEEA come from the germline V gene. CDR3 sequence reads: CASSLPAELSYNEQFF. In DNA, the CDR3 is TGTGCCAGCAGCTTACCGGCAGAACTCTCCTACAATGAGCAGTTCTTC.

This clonotype was seen many times. The chain carries TRBV27 and TRBJ2-1; 7 positions match TRBD2. CDR1 is MNHEY, CDR2 SMNVEV, per germline (reference sequence). CDR3 length: 16 residues. After removal of 0 bases from V and 7 bases from J, the junction contained 9 bases not matched to a gene. CDR3 amino acids: CASSLSGGSSWNEQFF. The DNA of the CDR3 is TGTGCCAGCAGTTTATCCGGCGGGAGTTCTTGGAATGAGCAGTTCTTC.

This clonotype was seen ten or more times. V is TRBV20-1 and J is TRBJ1-1; D uncertain. V was clipped by 3 bases and J by 0 bases, with 8 bases between them. Germline V lookup: CDR1 DFQATT, CDR2 SNEGSKA (reference sequence). The CDR3 sequence is 13 residues long. CDR3 protein: CSARGELNTEAFF. The CDR3, as DNA: TGCAGTGCTAGGGGTGAGTTGAACACTGAAGCTTTCTTT.

This clonotype was picked up a small number of times. The chain recombines TRBV7-2 with TRBJ2-7; no definite D call. Trimming pared 5 bases from V and 6 bases from J, leaving 14 bases between. Germline loops: CDR1 SGHTA, CDR2 FQGNSA. This CDR3 contains 13 residues. The CDR3 region has the DNA TGTGCCAGCAGCAAGACGTACACATCCGAGCAGTACTTC. Translated, it gives CASSKTYTSEQYF.

The sample holds a few counts of this clonotype. The rearrangement links TRBV7-6 to TRBJ2-1, with 10 bases matching TRBD2. Per the germline V gene, CDR1 is SGHVS and CDR2 is FNYEAQ. CDR3 length: 19 residues. J was trimmed by 6 bases and V by 5 bases; bases with no gene match: 19. Here the CDR3 DNA reads TGTGCCAGCAGCCCCCACGATTACTTCGGGACTAGCGCAAGCAATGAGCAGTTCTTC. Translated: CASSPHDYFGTSASNEQFF.

This clonotype was counted only a few times. The CDR3 DNA sequence: TGTGCCAGCAGTTACCCAGTGGAGGGTTCCTACAATGAGCAGTTCTTC. Protein product: CASSYPVEGSYNEQFF. This chain connects TRBV6-2 or TRBV6-3 to TRBJ2-1; weak D call: TRBD2 (6 bases). The CDR3 covers 16 residues. Per germline, CDR1 MNHEY and CDR2 SVGEGT. The V end was cut by 2 bases, the J end by 1 base, with 12 bases between.

This chain links TRBV28 with TRBJ2-3, with D possibly TRBD1 on 5 matching bases. The V end lost 6 bases, the J end lost 6 bases, and 22 bases lay between the germline ends. CDR3 size: 16 residues. From germline, CDR1 is MDHEN and CDR2 SYDVKM. The CDR3 DNA sequence: TGTGCCAGCAGGAACAGCAGGGATGTGGGTAGGGATACGCAGTATTTT. Protein product: CASRNSRDVGRDTQYF. Full variable domain (remainder filled in from reference TRBV28 and TRBJ2-3): DVKVTQSSRYLVKRTGEKVFLECVQDMDHENMFWYRQDPGLGLRLIYFSYDVKMKEKGDIPEGYSVSREKKERFSLILESASTNQTSMYLCASRNSRDVGRDTQYFGPGTRLTVL.

The rearrangement joins TRBV20-1 to TRBJ2-5; a possible D gene is TRBD2 (6 bases). The germline V and J ends were trimmed by 6 bases and 5 bases, with 22 bases remaining between them. The CDR3 has 15 residues. Looked up from germline, CDR1 is DFQATT and CDR2 is SNEGSKA (reference sequence). As DNA, the CDR3 is TGCAGTGCCAACACTGCCGGAGGGGTTGGTGAGACCCAGTACTTC. It yields the protein CSANTAGGVGETQYF.

Only a few counts were recorded for this clonotype. This chain joins TRBV5-1 and TRBJ2-1; no clear D. This CDR3 has 18 residues. V shed 0 bases and J shed 0 bases, with 16 bases lying between them. The germline gives CDR1 SGHRS, CDR2 YFSETQ. CDR3 nucleotide sequence: TGCGCCAGCAGCTTGGTCGGACGGCGCCCCAGCTCCTACAATGAGCAGTTCTTC. It translates to CASSLVGRRPSSYNEQFF.

The CDR3 spells CASSLMRGSIEAFF. CDR3 in DNA: TGTGCCAGCAGTTTAATGAGGGGTAGTATTGAAGCTTTCTTT. This chain connects TRBV12-3 or TRBV12-4 to TRBJ1-1, with D possibly matching TRBD1 (5 bases). CDR3 length equals 14 residues. The V end was cut by 2 bases, the J end by 7 bases, with 14 bases between.

This clonotype was picked up a small number of times. This chain connects TRBV29-1 to TRBJ2-5; no clear D. CDR3 size: 11 residues. V lost 4 bases and J lost 5, with 8 bases in between. CDR1 SQVTM and CDR2 ANQGSEA come from the germline V gene. The CDR3 loop reads CSVGVGETQYF. The DNA of the CDR3 is TGCAGCGTTGGGGTAGGCGAGACCCAGTACTTC.

The chain recombines TRBV19 with TRBJ1-5; D ambiguous. Germline values: CDR1 LNHDA, CDR2 SQIVND (reference sequence). Trimming removed 6 bases at V and 0 bases at J, with 9 bases between. The CDR3 is 14 residues long. The CDR3, as DNA: TGTGCCAGTAGCACGGACGGTAGCAATCAGCCCCAGCATTTT. Its protein product is CASSTDGSNQPQHF.

This clonotype was picked up a small number of times. The chain has TRBV27 and TRBJ2-3, with a possible D match to TRBD2 (7 bases). The CDR3 sequence is 12 residues long. V was trimmed by 5 bases and J by 14 bases, leaving 17 bases between them. Germline values: CDR1 MNHEY, CDR2 SMNVEV (reference sequence). In DNA, the CDR3 is TGTGCCAGCAGTCCAAAGGGCGGGGGCTTGTATTTT. Translated: CASSPKGGGLYF.

The chain combines TRBV4-3 with TRBJ2-5; the D is unclear. This CDR3 contains 13 residues. CDR1 is LGHNA and CDR2 is YSLEER in the germline V gene. V was cut by 1 base and J by 3 bases, with 6 bases left in between. The CDR3 spells CASSQVPEETQYF. Here the CDR3 DNA reads TGCGCCAGCAGCCAAGTCCCGGAAGAGACCCAGTACTTC.

V gene TRBV4-1 combines with J gene TRBJ2-3; possibly TRBD1 for D (5 bases). CDR3 length: 14 amino acids. With 2 bases removed from V and 4 bases from J, the gap between germline ends came to 10 bases. Germline V gene data show CDR1 as MGHRA and CDR2 as YSYEKL. The CDR3 DNA sequence: TGCGCCAGCAGCCAACAGGGATCGGCAGATACGCAGTATTTT. This encodes CASSQQGSADTQYF.

This clonotype occurred a few times. The V gene is TRBV27, the J gene TRBJ2-5; D gene uncertain. The ends were cut back, 2 bases at V and 4 bases at J, with 17 bases in the middle. Germline values: CDR1 MNHEY, CDR2 SMNVEV (reference sequence). The CDR3 sequence is 16 residues long. In DNA, the CDR3 is TGTGCCAGCAGTTTACTCGCGACGGGTCTTCTAGAGACCCAGTACTTC. Amino acid sequence: CASSLLATGLLETQYF.

This chain connects TRBV7-9 to TRBJ2-7, with 8 bases aligning to TRBD1. After removal of 5 bases from V and 4 bases from J, the junction contained 10 bases not matched to a gene. Germline V CDR1 and CDR2: SEHNR, FQNEAQ (reference sequence). The CDR3 is 15 amino acids. In DNA, the CDR3 is TGTGCCAGCAGCCAGGGGGCAGGCAACTTTTACGAGCAGTACTTC. Protein: CASSQGAGNFYEQYF.